The rows below give T cell receptor beta chains drawn from one sample of a study of graft-versus-host responses after intestinal transplantation. Produced via immunoSEQ multiplex PCR; TCRdb's table is partial and in-frame only. Of 98,000 or so clones in the sample, more than 85% were seen once. Their cognate antigens are unknown. The specimen was unstimulated CD4+ T cells sorted from spleen or lymph node cells, collected before intestinal transplant. The receptors come from a human donor who received an intestinal transplant. CDR3s leave out the opening cysteine and the closing phenylalanine or tryptophan.

>TRBJ2-1|TRBV10-3|13
AISGGRGSYNEQF
>TRBJ2-5|TRBV5-1|15
ASSPGTSGTLGETQY
>TRBJ2-1|TRBV19|17
ASKNERSSGRAIYNEQF
>TRBJ1-3|TRBV6-5|11
ASKGGSGNTIY
>TRBJ2-7|TRBV5-1|12
ASSLDGQTLKQY
>TRBJ1-1|TRBV7-2|13
ASSLQGQGTEEAF
>TRBJ2-7|TRBV2|12
ASSEARNSYEQY
>TRBJ1-5|TRBV18|14
ASSLGQPGSNQPQH
>TRBJ2-1|TRBV6-5|13
ASSTGIAAWFEQF
>TRBJ2-1|TRBV6-5|13
ASRRADRGYYEQF
>TRBJ2-5|TRBV6-1|11
ASRTGIGGTQY
>TRBJ2-5|TRBV6-1|12
ASTRTEPWQTQY
>TRBJ1-1|TRBV11-1|14
ASSDRPWVSGTEAF
>TRBJ1-2|TRBV6-1|12
ASSDSAEVYGYT
>TRBJ2-7|TRBV29-1|12
SVADRALPYEQY
>TRBJ1-2|TRBV5-1|13
ASSLEGGFGGGYT
>TRBJ2-7|TRBV9|13
ASSVDPGQNYEQY
>TRBJ2-2|TRBV7-9|13
ASSLSQGLSGELF
>TRBJ2-2|TRBV19|13
ASKMVGRDTGELF
>TRBJ2-3|TRBV11-1|15
ASSSAPGGAGTDTQY
>TRBJ1-1|TRBV2|10
ASAGLDTEAF
>TRBJ1-1|TRBV18|11
ASSPGGNNEAF
>TRBJ1-2|TRBV6-6|13
ASSYARDGNYGYT
>TRBJ2-7|TRBV2|13
ASSEALLAGSEQY
>TRBJ1-1|TRBV6-5|11
ASRTTGSAEAF
>TRBJ1-2|TRBV6-5|13
ASRTGRGSLYGYT
>TRBJ1-6|TRBV6-6|13
ASSPRATANSPLH
>TRBJ2-7|TRBV10-3|13
AISESQQARYEQY
>TRBJ2-7|TRBV19|12
ASSEASASYEQY
>TRBJ1-5|TRBV6-5|11
ASSRDSGQPQH
>TRBJ1-4|TRBV19|12
ASSDRGEYEKLF
>TRBJ2-1|TRBV10-3|13
AISVGSPPGHEQF
>TRBJ2-7|TRBV5-1|15
ASSFGTSGGALYEQY
>TRBJ1-3|TRBV13|13
ASSHQGGYGNTIY
>TRBJ1-1|TRBV6-4|9
ASIQGGEGF
>TRBJ2-7|TRBV5-4|11
ASTVPGVHEQY
>TRBJ2-1|TRBV7-9|16
ASSPRVDSGGGPSEQF
>TRBJ1-1|TRBV7-9|14
ASSPVGANMNTEAF
>TRBJ2-7|TRBV21-1|14
ASSRRGLAADYEQY
>TRBJ1-2|TRBV18|12
ASSRDRANYGYT
>TRBJ2-5|TRBV5-1|13
ASSLLQGTRETQY
>TRBJ2-5|TRBV18|12
ASSRNGAQETQY
>TRBJ1-6|TRBV6-4|11
ASSDRDNSPLH
>TRBJ2-1|TRBV28|9
ASSVLTEQF
>TRBJ1-5|TRBV5-1|12
ASSPQGIHQPQH
>TRBJ1-1|TRBV19|10
ASKEPLTEAF
>TRBJ2-5|TRBV11-2|12
ASRSLAIQETQY
>TRBJ2-5|TRBV7-9|13
ASSRTRGGQETQY
>TRBJ1-1|TRBV25-1|11
ASSEFGATEAF
>TRBJ2-2|TRBV19|12
ASSSGQHTGELF
>TRBJ1-3|TRBV7-9|12
ASGHQGTGNTIY
>TRBJ2-3|TRBV5-4|12
ASSLIGPTDTQY
>TRBJ1-5|TRBV30|13
AWSLGETGNQPQH
>TRBJ1-4|TRBV6-1|12
ASSEARPGEKLF
>TRBJ1-4|TRBV19|13
ASTRLGGSNEKLF